The rows below give T cell receptor beta chains drawn from one sample of a study of T cells in Graves' hyperthyroidism and ophthalmopathy. TCRdb re-derived calls from the multiplex PCR reads in MiXCR, one entry per CDR3 protein. The table shows a few hundred thousand distinct CDR3 sequences, with about 22% occurring only once. The sample consisted of blood. These TCRs come from a woman between 70 and 85 years old with Graves' ophthalmopathy. Both conserved end residues are part of each CDR3. D genes are given only for firm matches. Clone size is not always given. Where it is, it says once, few, many or a class for expanded clones.

J,length,V,size,D,CDR3,DNA
TRBJ2-7,14,TRBV7-9,-,TRBD1,CASSHSGGGYEQYF,TGTGCCAGCAGCCACTCAGGGGGCGGCTACGAGCAGTACTTC
TRBJ2-6,15,TRBV6-1,-,TRBD1,CASRGQGAGANVLTF,TGTGCCAGCAGGGGACAGGGAGCAGGGGCCAACGTCCTGACTTTC
TRBJ2-3,16,TRBV5-1,-,-,CASNRGGQGNTDTQYF,TGCGCCAGCAACAGAGGAGGGCAGGGAAACACAGATACGCAGTATTTT
TRBJ1-2,16,TRBV28,-,-,CASSSSDSPNNYGYTF,TGTGCCAGCAGTTCCTCGGACAGCCCCAATAACTATGGCTACACCTTC
TRBJ2-7,15,TRBV7-9,few,-,CASSGSWRSAYEQYF,TGTGCCAGCAGCGGAAGTTGGCGGAGCGCCTACGAGCAGTACTTC
TRBJ1-5,16,TRBV20-1,-,-,CSARRRDHRTSQPQHF,TGCAGTGCTCGACGCCGGGACCATAGGACGAGTCAGCCCCAGCATTTT
TRBJ1-2,16,TRBV29-1,-,TRBD1,CSVEDVGGQGKGGYTF,TGCAGCGTTGAAGACGTCGGGGGACAGGGTAAAGGTGGCTACACCTTC
TRBJ2-4,13,TRBV2,many,-,CASRGRGTNIQYF,TGTGCCAGCAGGGGCCGGGGGACCAACATTCAGTACTTC
TRBJ2-3,15,TRBV7-2,many,-,CASRGGRERVDTQYF,TGTGCCAGCAGGGGGGGGCGGGAGCGAGTAGATACGCAGTATTTT
TRBJ2-3,15,TRBV9,-,TRBD1,CAGRSTGTGTDTQYF,TGTGCCGGCAGGTCTACGGGGACAGGCACAGATACGCAGTATTTT
TRBJ2-3,13,TRBV24-1,few,-,CATSTRSTDTQYF,TGTGCCACCTCGACTAGAAGCACAGATACGCAGTATTTT
TRBJ2-7,16,TRBV12-3/TRBV12-4,many,-,CASSLGIGHKIYEQYF,TGTGCCAGCAGTTTAGGCATTGGGCATAAGATCTACGAGCAGTACTTC
TRBJ2-1,16,TRBV6-2/TRBV6-3,few,-,CASNPEGEQSYNEQFF,TGTGCCAGCAATCCCGAGGGGGAGCAATCCTACAATGAGCAGTTCTTC
TRBJ1-4,14,TRBV12-3/TRBV12-4,few,-,CAIRTDATNEKLFF,TGTGCCATCCGGACGGACGCAACTAATGAAAAACTGTTTTTT
TRBJ1-6,14,TRBV7-8,-,-,CASRAGHSYSPLHF,TGTGCCAGTAGGGCGGGACACTCGTATTCACCCCTCCACTTT
TRBJ2-5,15,TRBV10-2,few,-,CASSERTDRPRTQYF,TGCGCCAGCAGTGAACGGACAGATAGACCTCGGACCCAGTACTTC
TRBJ1-1,14,TRBV3-1,few,-,CASSQKWGNTEAFF,TGTGCCAGCAGCCAGAAATGGGGGAACACTGAAGCTTTCTTT
TRBJ2-3,15,TRBV20-1,few,TRBD2,CSASPLAGAPDTQYF,TGCAGTGCTTCTCCTCTAGCGGGAGCTCCAGATACGCAGTATTTT
TRBJ2-7,12,TRBV11-2,many,-,CASSFGDSEQYF,TGTGCCAGCAGCTTCGGCGACTCCGAGCAGTACTTC
TRBJ2-6,16,TRBV19,few,-,CASSIGTGSGANVLTF,TGTGCCAGTAGTATAGGAACAGGGTCTGGGGCCAACGTCCTGACTTTC
TRBJ1-2,17,TRBV6-2/TRBV6-3,many,-,CASSYSSGRLANYGYTF,TGTGCCAGCAGTTACTCGTCGGGGAGGTTAGCTAACTATGGCTACACCTTC
TRBJ1-3,17,TRBV5-6,few,-,CASSLSPTGRSGNTIYF,TGTGCCAGCAGCTTGAGTCCCACAGGCCGCTCTGGAAACACCATATATTTT
TRBJ1-2,17,TRBV7-2,once,TRBD1,CASSLARTGGSYYGYTF,TGTGCCAGCAGCTTAGCGAGGACAGGGGGCTCCTACTATGGCTACACCTTC
TRBJ2-7,14,TRBV20-1,many,TRBD2,CSARRTSGGFEQYF,TGCAGTGCTAGACGGACTAGCGGGGGCTTTGAGCAGTACTTC